Detailed here is one T cell receptor (beta chain). Its target antigen remains unknown. No qualities accompany the bases; no much larger clone lies one base away. For commercial TCRB immunosequencing, approximately 480 nanograms of biopsy DNA were submitted for each sample. Adaptive Biotechnology amplified the CDR3 regions from genomic DNA with a two-step multiplex PCR designed to control amplification bias. Primers covering every V and J gene segment were used in the first PCR, while barcodes and Illumina adapters were added in the second PCR. CDR3 libraries were sequenced using an Illumina instrument. The source study handled its data this way. The analysis used both the pipelines supplied by the vendor and custom analysis of the raw data in R/Bioconductor with R version 3.3.0. Clonality, ranging from 0 to 1, was calculated as the inverse of the normalised Shannon entropy of all productive clones. High-frequency clones were defined as the share of the repertoire taken up by the top 100 clones, keeping only clones that passed a 95% confidence test. Overlap between samples was measured with the Morisita-Horn index, while repertoire diversity was measured with the Simpson index. TCRdb retrieved this table from immuneACCESS and kept in-frame rearrangements only. Not all clones are present; in checked studies, unresolved V genes account for under half, and no reason is known for the remainder. V and J calls plus clone size are reproduced from that table; the DNA served to infer D and trimming. The sample yields approximately 18,000 clones; roughly 72% were counted once. The ten largest clones add up to around 3.9% of the sample.

The germline V gene (reference sequence) specifies LNHDA as CDR1 and SQIVND as CDR2. Inclusive of the bounding cysteine and phenylalanine, the CDR3 is 15 residues long. Kept here is only the CDR3 DNA, which spans 45 bases and is read in frame from base 1. Relative to germline, V is 7 bases shorter and J is 1 base shorter, with 14 bases between their ends. The time point label, read with the paper, signifies: neoterminal ileum biopsy at postoperative endoscopy, about 6 months after surgery. Adults with ileal or ileocolonic Crohn's disease and an indication for ileocolonic resection were eligible for inclusion. Before DNA extraction, whole ileal mucosal biopsies were kept frozen at -80 degrees C. Genomic DNA was isolated from frozen whole biopsies using a TRizol-based method, and the DNA was quantified with a NanoDrop 2000 spectrophotometer. These data belong to a study of T cell repertoires in ileal Crohn's disease (dated by TCRdb to the late 2010s). Regarding the complete study: At the time of surgery, around 35% of patients were active smokers, and the median duration of disease was roughly eight years. All patients had surgery for a complication: stricturing disease in approximately 60% and penetrating disease in about 40%. The study ran alongside a multicentre cohort designed to identify predictors of early endoscopic recurrence after ileocolonic resection. M6 samples consisted of neoterminal ileum biopsies collected during postoperative colonoscopy. Postoperative therapy was given to about half of the patients, with thiopurines administered to about a dozen patients and anti-TNF agents administered to 20 or so patients. TCR repertoire analysis was done in 45 to 65 Crohn's disease patients from a prospective multicentre cohort. Endoscopic postoperative recurrence was defined as a Rutgeerts score above i0. A total of approximately 170 mucosal samples from around 60 patients were sequenced, collected from several sites on the surgical specimen and at postoperative endoscopy.

The study at large found these results: Postoperative endoscopy was performed at varying times within the first year after surgery, with a median delay of about seven months. Compared with CD4 T cells, sorted CD8 T cells held more high-frequency clones, which suggests that the mucosal expansions were mostly CD8. Patients who were active smokers at surgery had a significantly higher proportion of clonal expansions than non-smokers (25.9% vs 17.9%, p=0.02). Mucosal CD4 and CD8 T cells were sorted and sequenced only in a subgroup of patients, whose size was not stated. Endoscopic recurrence was linked to a higher percentage of high-frequency clones at surgery, and recurrence occurred in every patient whose clonality exceeded 26.8% (18/57).

The receptor was derived from an adult with Crohn's disease. The sample was ileal tissue. The chain links TRBV19 with TRBJ2-1; perhaps TRBD1 is the D gene, with 6 bases matching. CDR3 reads: CASTRTAYSYNEQFF. The DNA reads TGTGCCAGTACCAGGACAGCTTATTCCTACAATGAGCAGTTCTTC.